A single sample gave rise to the 32 T cell receptor beta chains below, sequenced in a study of OX40 agonist ivuxolimab in advanced cancers. Preparation of the library involved the immunoSEQ multiplex PCR assay. In its TCRdb copy, this immuneACCESS table keeps in-frame sequences only and misses some clones. Where compared with another copy, unresolved V genes explain less than half of these, and the others have no known cause. The sample table records over 60,000 clones; around nine tenths of these occur just once. The ten most abundant clones make up around 0.38% of the sample. The specimen comprised CD4+ or CD8+ T cells sorted from blood, sampled in a trial of the OX40 agonist ivuxolimab. The source of these receptors is an adult with an advanced solid tumor such as melanoma, head and neck, liver or kidney cancer.

To note about this clone: One end of the junction does not line up with germline, which may come from a read error. The J gene is TRBJ1-3, the V gene TRBV7-8; D might be TRBD1 (6 bases). CDR3 size: 15 residues. In germline, CDR1 is SGHVS, CDR2 FQNEAQ. CDR3 amino acids: CAGSLQRGAGNTIYF. CDR3 DNA sequence: TGTGCCGGCAGCCTACAGAGGGGGGCTGGAAACACCATATATTTT. Full variable domain (rest looked up from reference TRBV7-8 and TRBJ1-3): GAGVSQSPRYKVAKRGQDVALRCDPISGHVSLFWYQQALGQGPEFLTYFQNEAQLDKSGLPSDRFFAERPEGSVSTLKIQRTQQEDSAVYLCAGSLQRGAGNTIYFGEGSWLTVV.

The V gene is TRBV6-5, the J gene TRBJ1-2, with D maybe TRBD1 (5 bases). This CDR3 region has 12 residues. The germline V gene has CDR1 MNHEY and CDR2 SVGAGI. V lost 5 bases and J 4 bases, leaving 8 bases between the germline ends. The CDR3, as DNA: TGTGCCAGCAGTCCAGGGCCCTATGGCTACACCTTC. It specifies CASSPGPYGYTF.

CDR3 coding DNA: TGTGCCAGCAGTGAATTTTCGCAGGGCACCGGGGAGCTGTTTTTT. This translates into CASSEFSQGTGELFF. The chain combines TRBV6-1 with TRBJ2-2, with a possible D match to TRBD1 (5 bases). Trimming pared 2 bases from V and 4 bases from J, leaving 11 bases between. The CDR3 is 15 residues long. Germline V lookup: CDR1 MNHNS, CDR2 SASEGT.

The chain combines TRBV12-5 with TRBJ2-5; 9 bases are a match to TRBD1. Germline V gene lookup returns CDR1 LGHNT and CDR2 FRNRAP. J lost 5 bases, V lost 6 bases, and 4 bases had no gene match. The CDR3 is 13 amino acids. The DNA of the CDR3 is TGTGCTAGTGGCCGGACAGGGGTGGAGACCCAGTACTTC. This encodes CASGRTGVETQYF.

CDR3 residues: CASSIAGGGRSQHF. DNA for the CDR3: TGTGCCAGTAGTATAGCAGGGGGCGGCCGGTCCCAGCATTTT. V usage is TRBV19 and J usage is TRBJ1-5, with 8 bases matching TRBD1. Germline V lookup: CDR1 LNHDA, CDR2 SQIVND (reference sequence). This CDR3 has 14 amino acids. Losses at the gene ends were 1 base for V and 11 bases for J; bases not matched to a gene: 7.

The rearrangement uses TRBV5-1 and TRBJ2-2; D may be TRBD1 (6 bases). Per germline, CDR1 SGHRS and CDR2 YFSETQ. This CDR3 has 15 amino acids. V was shortened by 1 base and J by 6 bases, with 13 bases between the two germline ends. The CDR3 sequence is CASSLLGGAAGELFF. CDR3 DNA: TGCGCCAGCAGCTTGTTAGGGGGAGCTGCCGGGGAGCTGTTTTTT.

The chain is built from TRBV2 and TRBJ2-1, with TRBD2 matching over 10 bases. The V gene end was trimmed by 8 bases and the J gene end by 7 bases; junction bases not matched to a gene: 5. The CDR3 is 13 amino acids. Germline values: CDR1 SNHLY, CDR2 FYNNEI. In DNA form, the CDR3 reads TGTGCCAGCGGGGCTAGCGGGAGTAATGAGCAGTTCTTC. Protein sequence: CASGASGSNEQFF.

V usage is TRBV6-1 and J usage is TRBJ2-1; 9 bases line up with TRBD2. The CDR3 consists of 15 residues. Germline CDR1 and CDR2: MNHNS and SASEGT. The V and J ends lost 1 base and 4 bases, in that order; junction bases with no gene match: 2. CDR3 coding DNA: TGTGCCAGCAGTGAAGGCCTAGCGGGGTACAATGAGCAGTTCTTC. Its translation: CASSEGLAGYNEQFF.

The sample holds one count of this clone. The genes are TRBV15 and TRBJ1-3; no clear D gene. CDR3 length: 15 residues. Trimming cost V 0 bases and J 1 base, with 7 bases left between them. Germline CDR1 and CDR2: LNHNV and YYDKDF (reference sequence). CDR3 DNA sequence: TGTGCCACCAGCAGAGATACGGAATCTGGAAACACCATATATTTT. As protein: CATSRDTESGNTIYF. The full variable domain, with the rest looked up from reference TRBV15 and TRBJ1-3, is DAMVIQNPRYQVTQFGKPVTLSCSQTLNHNVMYWYQQKSSQAPKLLFHYYDKDFNNEADTPDNFQSRRPNTSFCFLDIRSPGLGDTAMYLCATSRDTESGNTIYFGEGSWLTVV.

V and J are TRBV5-1 and TRBJ2-7; TRBD2 agrees at 7 bases. Per germline, CDR1 SGHRS and CDR2 YFSETQ. With V trimmed by 0 bases and J by 3 bases, 6 bases remained unmatched. This CDR3 region has 15 residues. CDR3 residues: CASSLDRLAVYEQYF. In nucleotides, the CDR3 is TGCGCCAGCAGCTTGGATAGACTAGCTGTCTACGAGCAGTACTTC.

In its sample, this clone was seen a few times. The rearrangement uses TRBV27 and TRBJ2-2; D may be TRBD2 (7 bases). Germline CDR1 and CDR2: MNHEY and SMNVEV (reference sequence). The V end was cut by 2 bases, the J end by 1 base, with 8 bases between. The CDR3 contains 15 residues. The CDR3 loop is CASSLRGGNTGELFF. CDR3 in DNA: TGTGCCAGCAGTTTAAGGGGGGGGAACACCGGGGAGCTGTTTTTT.

This chain links TRBV7-2 with TRBJ2-5, with 8 bases lining up with TRBD1. Germline V gives CDR1 SGHTA, CDR2 FQGNSA. The CDR3 length is 16 residues. With V trimmed by 1 base and J by 6 bases, 10 bases remained unmatched. CDR3 sequence (DNA): TGTGCCAGCAGCTTAGGGGCCAGGGGGCTTGGGAAGACCCAGTACTTC. Translating it yields CASSLGARGLGKTQYF.

This clone was detected only once. One end of the junction varies from germline; a read error may be responsible. V usage is TRBV2 and J usage is TRBJ2-2; the D gene is possibly TRBD2 (5 bases). Germline V CDR1 and CDR2: SNHLY, FYNNEI. The CDR3 covers 14 residues. The CDR3 loop is CASSDGPNTGELLF. The CDR3 region has the DNA TGTGCCAGCAGTGATGGACCTAACACCGGGGAGCTGCTTTTT.

The chain is built from TRBV18 and TRBJ2-7; TRBD2 aligns across 9 bases. Per the germline V gene, CDR1 is KGHSH and CDR2 is LQKENI. CDR3 length: 14 amino acids. V shed 0 bases and J 6 bases; nucleotides not matched to a gene: 3. The CDR3 coding sequence is TGTGCCAGCTCACCACCGGGACTAGCACTCGAGCAGTACTTC. It specifies CASSPPGLALEQYF.

The V gene is TRBV9, the J gene TRBJ2-5; weak D call: TRBD1 (6 bases). Germline V gene sequence: CDR1 SGDLS, CDR2 YYNGEE. Trimming removed 2 bases from V and 5 bases from J, with 10 bases in between. This CDR3 contains 13 residues. CDR3 coding DNA: TGTGCCAGCAGCGTTACAGGGTATGAGACCCAGTACTTC. As protein: CASSVTGYETQYF.

The rearrangement links TRBV7-2 to TRBJ2-5; the D is unclear. Germline-derived CDR1 and CDR2 are SGHTA and FQGNSA. CDR3 length equals 15 residues. V lost 5 bases and J lost 1, with 14 bases in between. CDR3 nucleotide sequence: TGTGCCAGCAGCCCCATCCCGAGGACCCAAGAGACCCAGTACTTC. It codes for CASSPIPRTQETQYF.

This sequence joins TRBV19 and TRBJ2-7; no firm D call. The CDR3 totals 12 residues. Looked up from germline, CDR1 is LNHDA and CDR2 is SQIVND (reference sequence). V shed 6 bases and J shed 3 bases, with 9 bases lying between them. CDR3: CASSPGSYEQYF. For the CDR3, the DNA is TGTGCCAGTAGCCCCGGCAGCTACGAGCAGTACTTC.

V usage is TRBV9 and J usage is TRBJ2-5; TRBD2 matches at 12 bases. CDR1 and CDR2 (germline): SGDLS, YYNGEE. J gave up 4 bases and V 0 bases, and 7 bases lay outside the gene matches. The CDR3 is made up of 17 amino acids. The CDR3 coding sequence is TGTGCCAGCAGCGTAGGCCTAGCGGGAGGGCCAGCAGAGACCCAGTACTTC. Amino acid sequence: CASSVGLAGGPAETQYF.

The chain recombines TRBV30 with TRBJ2-7; D is unresolved. The germline V and J ends were trimmed by 8 bases and 4 bases, with 12 bases remaining between them. CDR3 length: 11 residues. From germline, CDR1 is GTSNPN and CDR2 SVGIG (reference sequence). The CDR3 region has the DNA TGTGCCGCTGAAGGCAGTTACGAGCAGTACTTC. Amino acids: CAAEGSYEQYF.

V gene TRBV19 combines with J gene TRBJ2-7, with TRBD1 as a possible D gene (6 bases). Trimming left V 1 base short and J 7 bases short, with 20 bases between. CDR3 size: 16 residues. Germline V lookup: CDR1 LNHDA, CDR2 SQIVND (reference sequence). CDR3 nucleotide sequence: TGTGCCAGTAGTATAGTGGGGACAACCACTCGAGGGGAGCAGTACTTC. Amino acids: CASSIVGTTTRGEQYF.

The chain has TRBV6-4 and TRBJ2-1, with 10 bases identical to TRBD2. The V and J ends lost 5 bases and 6 bases, in that order; junction bases with no gene match: 7. The CDR3 is 15 residues long. The germline CDR1 and CDR2 sequences are MRHNA and SNTAGT. CDR3 coding DNA: TGTGCCAGCAGTAATCTAGCGGGAGCCCTCAATGAGCAGTTCTTC. Translation gives CASSNLAGALNEQFF.

This chain joins TRBV5-1 and TRBJ1-1; no clear D. CDR3 length: 14 residues. Trimming took 4 bases from V and 1 from J, leaving 11 bases between them. Germline assignment: CDR1 SGHRS and CDR2 YFSETQ. The DNA of the CDR3 is TGCGCCAGCAGCCGGGAAACGGGGAACACTGAAGCTTTCTTT. It is translated as CASSRETGNTEAFF.

This clone is a singleton in its sample. The chain uses TRBV4-1 and TRBJ2-1; 12 bases match TRBD2. CDR1 is MGHRA, CDR2 YSYEKL, per germline. After removal of 1 base from V and 6 bases from J, the junction contained 10 bases not matched to a gene. The length of the CDR3 is 18 residues. CDR3 region: CASSQADDLAGGLNEQFF. CDR3 sequence (DNA): TGCGCCAGCAGCCAAGCCGATGATCTAGCGGGAGGGCTCAATGAGCAGTTCTTC.

This chain uses TRBV19 with TRBJ1-5; 8 bases match TRBD1. J gave up 1 base and V 6 bases, and 5 bases lay outside the gene matches. Per germline, CDR1 LNHDA and CDR2 SQIVND (reference sequence). CDR3 length: 15 residues. DNA of the CDR3: TGTGCCAGTAGACCAACAGGGGGAAGCAATCAGCCCCAGCATTTT. It yields the protein CASRPTGGSNQPQHF.

The rearrangement uses TRBV11-2 and TRBJ1-5; unclear D gene. The CDR3 covers 12 residues. V lost 2 bases and J lost 6, with 5 bases in between. Germline V gives CDR1 SGHAT, CDR2 FQNNGV. The CDR3 loop is CASSLLGQPQHF. The CDR3 DNA reads as TGTGCCAGCAGCTTACTAGGTCAGCCCCAGCATTTT.

Here the CDR3 DNA reads TGCGCCAGCAGCGTGGGTGGACTGAACCAAGAGACCCAGTACTTC. This translates into CASSVGGLNQETQYF. The J gene is TRBJ2-5, the V gene TRBV5-1; D perhaps matches TRBD2 (5 bases). The CDR3 contains 15 residues. Trimming shortened V by 4 bases and J by 0 bases, and 13 bases separated the two germline ends. The germline V gene encodes CDR1 SGHRS and CDR2 YFSETQ.

V usage is TRBV19 and J usage is TRBJ1-5; no clear D gene. The germline CDR1 and CDR2 sequences are LNHDA and SQIVND (reference sequence). The CDR3 is made up of 15 amino acids. The V end lost 1 base, the J end lost 1 base, and 8 bases lay between the germline ends. The CDR3 sequence is CASSIGWVSNQPQHF. The CDR3 nucleotides read TGTGCCAGTAGTATAGGCTGGGTCAGCAATCAGCCCCAGCATTTT.

The chain links TRBV29-1 to TRBJ2-7; D not resolved. Trimming removed 6 bases at V and 2 bases at J, with 11 bases between. The CDR3 runs to 12 residues. Germline V gives CDR1 SQVTM, CDR2 ANQGSEA. CDR3 sequence reads: CSVGPFTYEQYF. Written as DNA, the CDR3 is TGCAGCGTAGGACCATTTACCTACGAGCAGTACTTC.

This sequence joins TRBV14 and TRBJ2-6; D is uncertain. The V end lost 1 base, the J end lost 4 bases, and 11 bases lay between the germline ends. CDR1 is SGHDN, CDR2 FVKESK, per germline. The CDR3 spans 16 residues. This chain's CDR3 is CASSQVLLSGANVLTF. CDR3 in DNA: TGTGCCAGCAGCCAAGTTCTCCTTAGCGGGGCCAACGTCCTGACTTTC. Filled out from reference TRBV14 and TRBJ2-6, the complete variable domain reads EAGVTQFPSHSVIEKGQTVTLRCDPISGHDNLYWYRRVMGKEIKFLLHFVKESKQDESGMPNNRFLAERTGGTYSTLKVQPAELEDSGVYFCASSQVLLSGANVLTFGAGSRLTVL.

The rearrangement joins TRBV6-5 to TRBJ2-2; D uncertain. The CDR3 totals 12 residues. Germline lookup yields CDR1 MNHEY and CDR2 SVGAGI. V lost 6 bases to trimming and J lost 5 bases, with 7 bases between them. The DNA of the CDR3 is TGTGCCAGCAGCAAAACAACCGGGGAGCTGTTTTTT. Its translation is CASSKTTGELFF.

The rearrangement joins TRBV6-6 to TRBJ2-3, with 13 bases lining up with TRBD2. The trim removed 6 bases at V and 6 bases at J, leaving 9 bases unmatched. This CDR3 is built from 16 residues. Germline CDR1 reads MNHNY; CDR2 reads SVGAGI (reference sequence). The CDR3 DNA reads as TGTGCCAGCAGCCCCTGGACTAGCGGGAGTAGGGATACGCAGTATTTT. As protein: CASSPWTSGSRDTQYF.

Here the CDR3 DNA reads TGTGCCAGCAGCTTAGATAGAGGCAGGGCGGCCTATGGCTACACCTTC. Its protein product is CASSLDRGRAAYGYTF. J is TRBJ1-2 and V is TRBV11-2; D may be TRBD1 (5 bases). Germline CDR1 reads SGHAT; CDR2 reads FQNNGV. V lost 0 bases and J 4 bases, leaving 15 bases between the germline ends. The CDR3 has 16 amino acids.